Below, 19 T cell receptor beta chains from the same sample are listed, as sequenced in a study of CD8+ T cells in alopecia areata. cDNA serving as the sequencing template came from extracted, reverse transcribed RNA. This table comes from immunoSEQ multiplex PCR, and its TCRdb copy is limited to in-frame clones, with some not included. The table has over 95,000 clones, 35% to 45% seen once. Sequencing was performed on CD4+ T cells sorted from blood. The receptors stem from a human donor with alopecia areata.

The CDR3 is CAWSRQGVNEQFF. DNA of the CDR3: TGTGCCTGGAGCCGACAGGGTGTCAATGAGCAGTTCTTC. The V call is TRBV30, the J call TRBJ2-1; 7 bases are shared with TRBD1. Germline lookup yields CDR1 GTSNPN and CDR2 SVGIG (reference sequence). The CDR3 spans 13 residues. With 3 bases clipped from V and 6 bases from J, the junction kept 5 bases outside the gene matches.

This clone was seen a handful of times. The chain uses TRBV14 and TRBJ2-5; D unclear. With 4 bases removed from V and 2 bases from J, the gap between germline ends came to 8 bases. Germline CDR1 is SGHDN and CDR2 is FVKESK. This CDR3 has 13 residues. The CDR3 is CASSPALQETQYF. For the CDR3, the DNA is TGTGCCAGCAGCCCCGCCCTTCAAGAGACCCAGTACTTC.

The gene calls are TRBV11-3 and TRBJ2-2; D uncertain. Trimming took 4 bases from V and 5 from J, leaving 11 bases between them. CDR1 SGHNT and CDR2 YENEEA come from the germline V gene. The CDR3 extends over 14 amino acids. The CDR3 sequence: CASSSPARTGELFF. The CDR3 DNA sequence: TGTGCCAGCAGCTCCCCCGCCCGGACCGGGGAGCTGTTTTTT.

The chain has TRBV15 and TRBJ2-1; 14 bases agree with TRBD2. Losses at the gene ends were 7 bases for V and 8 bases for J; bases not matched to a gene: 4. The germline V gene has CDR1 LNHNV and CDR2 YYDKDF (reference sequence). The CDR3 covers 14 residues. The CDR3 is CATKAGLAGDEQFF. CDR3 bases: TGTGCCACCAAGGCGGGACTAGCGGGAGATGAGCAGTTCTTC.

This clone was seen a handful of times. This sequence joins TRBV7-2 and TRBJ2-1; TRBD1 matches at 7 bases. V gave up 2 bases and J gave up 12 bases; unmatched junction bases: 16. CDR1 is SGHTA and CDR2 is FQGNSA in the germline V gene. The CDR3 is 16 amino acids. The CDR3 DNA reads as TGTGCCAGCAGCTTACGGGACAGCCCGACGACAATGGTGCAGTTCTTC. Translated: CASSLRDSPTTMVQFF.

The chain combines TRBV18 with TRBJ2-1; D is tentatively TRBD1 or TRBD2 (5 bases each). This CDR3 has 14 amino acids. The germline V gene has CDR1 KGHSH and CDR2 LQKENI. Trimming stripped 3 bases from V and 1 base from J, with 7 bases between. The CDR3 sequence: CASSPWGSYNEQFF. DNA of the CDR3: TGTGCCAGCTCACCGTGGGGGTCCTACAATGAGCAGTTCTTC.

This clone has more than one count but fewer than ten. The chain recombines TRBV7-9 with TRBJ2-7; TRBD1 matches at 8 bases. V was pared by 7 bases and J by 0 bases, with 11 bases of the junction left unmatched. Germline CDR1 and CDR2: SEHNR and FQNEAQ (reference sequence). The length of the CDR3 is 16 residues. This CDR3 is CASIQTGAINSYEQYF. The CDR3 region has the DNA TGTGCCAGCATCCAGACAGGGGCCATAAACTCCTACGAGCAGTACTTC. The full variable domain, its missing parts supplied by reference TRBV7-9 and TRBJ2-7, is DTGVSQNPRHKITKRGQNVTFRCDPISEHNRLYWYRQTLGQGPEFLTYFQNEAQLEKSRLLSDRFSAERPKGSFSTLEIQRTEQGDSAMYLCASIQTGAINSYEQYFGPGTRLTVT.

This clone was counted between two and nine times. The chain couples TRBV9 to TRBJ2-5, with 10 bases aligning to TRBD2. Germline loops: CDR1 SGDLS, CDR2 YYNGEE. The CDR3 covers 17 residues. J gave up 1 base and V 4 bases, and 10 bases lay outside the gene matches. The CDR3 sequence: CASSPGRTSGPQETQYF. CDR3 DNA sequence: TGTGCCAGCAGCCCCGGGAGGACTAGCGGCCCCCAAGAGACCCAGTACTTC.

J is TRBJ2-5 and V is TRBV6-6; 8 positions match TRBD1. The germline gives CDR1 MNHNY, CDR2 SVGAGI (reference sequence). There are 13 residues in the CDR3. The trim removed 7 bases at V and 4 bases at J, leaving 5 bases unmatched. CDR3 bases: TGTGCCAGCACCCCAACAGGGGGAGAGACCCAGTACTTC. It yields the protein CASTPTGGETQYF.

This sequence joins TRBV20-1 and TRBJ1-4; no reliable D call. Looked up from germline, CDR1 is DFQATT and CDR2 is SNEGSKA (reference sequence). Trimming pared 1 base from V and 8 bases from J, leaving 5 bases between. CDR3 size: 11 residues. CDR3 protein: CSARVSEKLFF. CDR3 DNA: TGCAGTGCTAGAGTATCGGAAAAACTGTTTTTT.

This clone was seen a handful of times. V is TRBV7-9 and J is TRBJ1-1; D gene ambiguous. The CDR3 length is 11 residues. V was pared by 4 bases and J by 5 bases, with 5 bases between. Germline V gives CDR1 SEHNR, CDR2 FQNEAQ (reference sequence). DNA of the CDR3: TGTGCCAGCAGCTCCCTAACTGAAGCTTTCTTT. This sequence encodes CASSSLTEAFF.

This clone was counted a few times. V is TRBV18 and J is TRBJ2-5; no definite D call. There are 16 residues in the CDR3. Germline CDR1 KGHSH, CDR2 LQKENI. Trimming removed 0 bases at V and 7 bases at J, with 18 bases between. The DNA of the CDR3 is TGTGCCAGCTCACCACCGGGTGTTGGAGACAAGAGGACCCAGTACTTC. It encodes CASSPPGVGDKRTQYF.

This clone has a handful of counts. This chain joins TRBV27 and TRBJ2-1; TRBD2 matches 9 bases. CDR1 is MNHEY, CDR2 SMNVEV, per germline (reference sequence). The CDR3 spans 15 residues. The junction had 7 bases not matched to a gene; V was cut back by 2 bases and J by 8 bases. DNA of the CDR3: TGTGCCAGCAGTTTACTTGGGACTAGCATCGATGAGCAGTTCTTC. Amino acids: CASSLLGTSIDEQFF.

The rearrangement uses TRBV4-1 and TRBJ2-5, with 12 bases identical to TRBD1. Trimming at V came to 1 base and at J to 4 bases, leaving 4 bases not matched to a gene. Germline-derived CDR1 and CDR2 are MGHRA and YSYEKL. The CDR3 loop spans 16 amino acids. The CDR3 nucleotides are TGCGCCAGCAGCCAAGGAGGGACAGGGGGCCCAGAGACCCAGTACTTC. Protein sequence: CASSQGGTGGPETQYF.

This clone was recorded a few times. The rearrangement joins TRBV5-6 to TRBJ2-5; 7 nucleotides line up with TRBD1. CDR3 length equals 16 residues. The V gene end was trimmed by 1 base and the J gene end by 2 bases; junction bases not matched to a gene: 8. Per the germline V gene, CDR1 is SGHDT and CDR2 is YYEEEE. The CDR3 region has the DNA TGTGCCAGCAGCTTGCGCCGGACAGGTCAGCAAGAGACCCAGTACTTC. Translated, it gives CASSLRRTGQQETQYF. Together with reference TRBV5-6 and TRBJ2-5, the CDR3 gives the full variable domain: DAGVTQSPTHLIKTRGQQVTLRCSPKSGHDTVSWYQQALGQGPQFIFQYYEEEERQRGNFPDRFSGHQFPNYSSELNVNALLLGDSALYLCASSLRRTGQQETQYFGPGTRLLVL.

This chain joins TRBV20-1 and TRBJ2-7, with a weak D call TRBD1 (6 bases). This CDR3 has 11 amino acids. V was pared by 3 bases and J by 8 bases, with 11 bases between. Germline CDR1 is DFQATT and CDR2 is SNEGSKA (reference sequence). CDR3: CSARDSRKQYF. The CDR3 DNA is TGCAGTGCTAGGGACAGTAGAAAGCAGTACTTC.

This clone came up once. The chain recombines TRBV4-2 with TRBJ2-7; the D gene is possibly TRBD2 (5 bases). Germline V lookup: CDR1 LGHNA, CDR2 YNFKEQ. Trimming left V 4 bases short and J 0 bases short, with 13 bases between. The CDR3 sequence is 15 residues long. CDR3 sequence reads: CASSRWGVSSYEQYF. The CDR3 nucleotides read TGTGCCAGCAGCCGTTGGGGAGTGTCCTCCTACGAGCAGTACTTC.

Only a few counts were recorded for this clone. The chain uses TRBV4-1 and TRBJ2-1; TRBD2 matches at 15 bases. The trim removed 3 bases at V and 8 bases at J, leaving 14 bases unmatched. From germline, CDR1 is MGHRA and CDR2 YSYEKL. The CDR3 spans 19 residues. The CDR3 coding sequence is TGCGCCAGCAGCCATCTTCCTTTTGGGACTAGCGGGAGGCGGTATGAGCAGTTCTTC. Protein sequence: CASSHLPFGTSGRRYEQFF.

Only a few counts were recorded for this clone. The rearrangement uses TRBV7-9 and TRBJ2-3, with 8 bases identical to TRBD1. The junction had 3 bases not matched to a gene; V was cut back by 7 bases and J by 3 bases. The CDR3 runs to 13 residues. CDR1 is SEHNR, CDR2 FQNEAQ, per germline (reference sequence). In nucleotides, the CDR3 is TGTGCCAGCAACGGACAGGGTACAGATACGCAGTATTTT. Amino acids: CASNGQGTDTQYF.